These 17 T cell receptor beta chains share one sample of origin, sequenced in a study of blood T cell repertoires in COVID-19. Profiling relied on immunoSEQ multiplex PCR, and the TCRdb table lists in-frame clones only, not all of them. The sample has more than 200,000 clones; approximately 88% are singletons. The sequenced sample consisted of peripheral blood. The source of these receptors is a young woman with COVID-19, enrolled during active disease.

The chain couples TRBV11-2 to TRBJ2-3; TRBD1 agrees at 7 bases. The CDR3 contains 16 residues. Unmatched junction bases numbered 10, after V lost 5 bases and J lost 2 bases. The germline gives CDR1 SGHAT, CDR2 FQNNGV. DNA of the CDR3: TGTGCCAGCAGCCCAGGGACAGCCACCGCCACAGATACGCAGTATTTT. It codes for CASSPGTATATDTQYF.

CDR3 protein: CATQEQGFNEKLFF. The CDR3 coding sequence is TGTGCCACCCAAGAGCAGGGTTTCAACGAAAAACTGTTTTTT. The chain joins TRBV15 to TRBJ1-4; tentative D call: TRBD1 (5 bases). Trimming stripped 8 bases from V and 8 bases from J, with 18 bases between. Germline lookup yields CDR1 LNHNV and CDR2 YYDKDF (reference sequence). The CDR3 is 14 residues long. Full variable domain (outside the CDR3, taken from reference TRBV15 and TRBJ1-4): DAMVIQNPRYQVTQFGKPVTLSCSQTLNHNVMYWYQQKSSQAPKLLFHYYDKDFNNEADTPDNFQSRRPNTSFCFLDIRSPGLGDTAMYLCATQEQGFNEKLFFGSGTQLSVL.

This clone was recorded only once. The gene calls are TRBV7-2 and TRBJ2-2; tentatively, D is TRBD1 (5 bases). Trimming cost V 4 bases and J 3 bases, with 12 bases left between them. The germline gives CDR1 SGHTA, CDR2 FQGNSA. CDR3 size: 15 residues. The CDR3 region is CASSSLGAYTGELFF. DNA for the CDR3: TGTGCCAGCAGCTCCCTTGGGGCTTACACCGGGGAGCTGTTTTTT.

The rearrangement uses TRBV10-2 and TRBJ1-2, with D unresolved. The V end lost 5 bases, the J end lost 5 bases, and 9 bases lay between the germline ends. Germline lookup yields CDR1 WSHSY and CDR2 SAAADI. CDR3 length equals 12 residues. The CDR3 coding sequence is TGCGCCAGCAGTCCCCGGGATTATGGCTACACCTTC. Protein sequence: CASSPRDYGYTF.

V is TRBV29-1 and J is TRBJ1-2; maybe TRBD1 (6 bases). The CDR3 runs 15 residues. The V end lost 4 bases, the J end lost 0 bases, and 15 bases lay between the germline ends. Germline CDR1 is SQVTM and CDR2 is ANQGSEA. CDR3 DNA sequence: TGCAGCGTTGTCCAGGGGACGCCTGCTAACTATGGCTACACCTTC. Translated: CSVVQGTPANYGYTF.

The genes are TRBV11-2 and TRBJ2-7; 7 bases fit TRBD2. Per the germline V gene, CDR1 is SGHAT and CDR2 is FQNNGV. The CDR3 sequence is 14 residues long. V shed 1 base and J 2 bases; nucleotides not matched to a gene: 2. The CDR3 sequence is CASSLAGGPYEQYV. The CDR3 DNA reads TGTGCCAGCAGCTTAGCGGGAGGCCCCTACGAGCAGTACGTC.

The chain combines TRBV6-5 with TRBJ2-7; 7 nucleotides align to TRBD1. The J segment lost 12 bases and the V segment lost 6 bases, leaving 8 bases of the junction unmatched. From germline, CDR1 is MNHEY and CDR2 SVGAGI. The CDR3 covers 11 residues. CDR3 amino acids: CASSQTGVGYF. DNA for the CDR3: TGTGCCAGCAGCCAAACAGGGGTAGGGTACTTC.

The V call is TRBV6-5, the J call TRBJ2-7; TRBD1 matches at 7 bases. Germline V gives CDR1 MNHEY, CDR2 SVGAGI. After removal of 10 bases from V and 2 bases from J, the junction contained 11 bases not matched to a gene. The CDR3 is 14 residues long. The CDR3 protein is CATQRVQGPYEQYF. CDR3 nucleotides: TGTGCCACCCAGAGGGTACAGGGGCCCTACGAGCAGTACTTC.

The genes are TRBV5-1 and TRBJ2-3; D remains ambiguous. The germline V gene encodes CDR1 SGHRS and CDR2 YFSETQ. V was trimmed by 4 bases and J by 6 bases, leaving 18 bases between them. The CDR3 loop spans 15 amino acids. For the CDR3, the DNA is TGCGCCAGCAGCCGCGGCGGAGAGGTCTTGGATACGCAGTATTTT. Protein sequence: CASSRGGEVLDTQYF.

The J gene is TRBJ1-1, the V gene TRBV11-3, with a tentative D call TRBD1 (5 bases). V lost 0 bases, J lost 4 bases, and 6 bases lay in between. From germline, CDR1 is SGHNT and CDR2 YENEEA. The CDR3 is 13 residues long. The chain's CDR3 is CASSLEGGTEAFF. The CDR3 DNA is TGTGCCAGCAGCTTAGAGGGGGGCACTGAAGCTTTCTTT.

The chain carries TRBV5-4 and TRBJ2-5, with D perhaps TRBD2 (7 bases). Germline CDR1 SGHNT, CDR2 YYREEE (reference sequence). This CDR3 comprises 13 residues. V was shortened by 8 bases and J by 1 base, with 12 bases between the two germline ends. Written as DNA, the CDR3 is TGTGCCAGTAGGGGGGGCCCCCAAGAGACCCAGTACTTC. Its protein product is CASRGGPQETQYF.

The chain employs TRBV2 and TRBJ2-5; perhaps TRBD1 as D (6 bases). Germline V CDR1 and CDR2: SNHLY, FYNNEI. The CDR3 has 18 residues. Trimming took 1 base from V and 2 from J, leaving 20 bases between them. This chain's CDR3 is CASSEGPRRQAPQETQYF. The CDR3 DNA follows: TGTGCCAGCAGTGAAGGTCCTCGAAGACAGGCACCTCAAGAGACCCAGTACTTC.

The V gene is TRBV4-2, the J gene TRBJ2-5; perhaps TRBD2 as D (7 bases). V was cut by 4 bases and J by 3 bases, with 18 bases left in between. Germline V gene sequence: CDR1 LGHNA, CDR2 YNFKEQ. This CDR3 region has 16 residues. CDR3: CASSPLWGGAEETQYF. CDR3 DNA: TGTGCCAGCAGCCCACTTTGGGGGGGGGCGGAAGAGACCCAGTACTTC.

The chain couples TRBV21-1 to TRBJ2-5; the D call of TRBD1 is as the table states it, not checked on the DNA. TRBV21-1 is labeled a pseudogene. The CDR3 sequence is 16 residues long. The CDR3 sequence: CASSPPIDRDQETQYF. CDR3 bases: TGTGCCAGCAGCCCTCCCATCGACAGGGATCAAGAGACCCAGTACTTC.

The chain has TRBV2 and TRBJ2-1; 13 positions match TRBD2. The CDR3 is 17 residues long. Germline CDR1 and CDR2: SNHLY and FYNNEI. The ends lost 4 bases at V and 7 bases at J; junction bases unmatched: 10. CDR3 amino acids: CASSGTSGSVKENEQFF. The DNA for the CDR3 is TGTGCCAGCAGTGGGACTAGCGGGAGTGTAAAAGAAAATGAGCAGTTCTTC. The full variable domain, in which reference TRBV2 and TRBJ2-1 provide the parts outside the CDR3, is EPEVTQTPSHQVTQMGQEVILRCVPISNHLYFYWYRQILGQKVEFLVSFYNNEISEKSEIFDDQFSVERPDGSNFTLKIRSTKLEDSAMYFCASSGTSGSVKENEQFFGPGTRLTVL.

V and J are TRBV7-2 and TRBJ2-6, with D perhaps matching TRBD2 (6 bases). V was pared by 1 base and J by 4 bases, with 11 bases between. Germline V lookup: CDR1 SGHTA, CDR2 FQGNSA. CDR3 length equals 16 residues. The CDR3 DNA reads TGTGCCAGCAGCTTAGTGGCGGGAACCGGGGCCAACGTCCTGACTTTC. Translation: CASSLVAGTGANVLTF.

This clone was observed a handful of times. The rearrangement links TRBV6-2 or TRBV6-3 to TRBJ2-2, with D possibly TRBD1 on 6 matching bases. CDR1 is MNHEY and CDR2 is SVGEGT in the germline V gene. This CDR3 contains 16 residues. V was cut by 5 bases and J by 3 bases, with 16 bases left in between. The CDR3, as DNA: TGTGCCAGCAGTCAGAGCCCGGGACACTACACCGGGGAGCTGTTTTTT. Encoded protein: CASSQSPGHYTGELFF.